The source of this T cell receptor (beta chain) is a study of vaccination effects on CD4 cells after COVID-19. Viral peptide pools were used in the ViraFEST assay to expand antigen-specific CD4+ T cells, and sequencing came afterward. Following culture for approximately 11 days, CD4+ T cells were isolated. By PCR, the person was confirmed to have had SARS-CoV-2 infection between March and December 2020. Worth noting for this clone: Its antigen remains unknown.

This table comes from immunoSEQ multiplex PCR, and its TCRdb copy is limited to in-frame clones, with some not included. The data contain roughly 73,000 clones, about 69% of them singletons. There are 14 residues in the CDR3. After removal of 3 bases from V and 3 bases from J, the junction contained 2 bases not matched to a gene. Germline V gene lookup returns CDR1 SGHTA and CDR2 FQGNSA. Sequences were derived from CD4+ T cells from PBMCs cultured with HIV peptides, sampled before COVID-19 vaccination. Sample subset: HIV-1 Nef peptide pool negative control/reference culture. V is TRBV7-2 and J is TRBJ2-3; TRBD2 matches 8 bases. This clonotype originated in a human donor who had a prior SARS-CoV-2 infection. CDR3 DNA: TGTGCCAGCAGCTTTTCGGGAGGGACAGATACGCAGTATTTT. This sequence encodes CASSFSGGTDTQYF.